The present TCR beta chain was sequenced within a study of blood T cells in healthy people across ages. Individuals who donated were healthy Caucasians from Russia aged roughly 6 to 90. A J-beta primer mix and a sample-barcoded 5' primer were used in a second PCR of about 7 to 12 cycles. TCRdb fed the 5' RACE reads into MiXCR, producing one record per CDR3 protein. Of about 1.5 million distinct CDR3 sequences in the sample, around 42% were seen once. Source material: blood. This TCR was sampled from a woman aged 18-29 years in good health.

This CDR3 reads CASSFDTRPLNEQFF. In DNA, the CDR3 is TGCGCCAGCAGTTTTGACACCAGGCCCTTAAATGAGCAGTTCTTC. The rearrangement joins TRBV5-1 to TRBJ2-1; D is ambiguous. Germline CDR1 SGHRS, CDR2 YFSETQ. The ends were cut back, 5 bases at V and 7 bases at J, with 19 bases in the middle. The CDR3 is 15 residues long.